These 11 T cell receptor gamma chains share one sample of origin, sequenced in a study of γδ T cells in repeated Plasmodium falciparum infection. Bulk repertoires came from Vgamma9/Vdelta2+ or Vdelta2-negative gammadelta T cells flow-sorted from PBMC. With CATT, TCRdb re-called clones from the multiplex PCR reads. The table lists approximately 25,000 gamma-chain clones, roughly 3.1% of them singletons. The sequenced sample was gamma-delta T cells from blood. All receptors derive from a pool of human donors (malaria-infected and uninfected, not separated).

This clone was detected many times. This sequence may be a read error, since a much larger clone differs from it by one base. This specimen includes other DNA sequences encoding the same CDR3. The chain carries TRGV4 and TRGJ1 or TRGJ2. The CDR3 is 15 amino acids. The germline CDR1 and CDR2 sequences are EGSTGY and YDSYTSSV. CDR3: CATWDGGLYYYKKLF. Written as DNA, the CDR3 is TGCGCCACCTGGGATGGGGGCCTCTATTATTATAAGAAACTCTTT.

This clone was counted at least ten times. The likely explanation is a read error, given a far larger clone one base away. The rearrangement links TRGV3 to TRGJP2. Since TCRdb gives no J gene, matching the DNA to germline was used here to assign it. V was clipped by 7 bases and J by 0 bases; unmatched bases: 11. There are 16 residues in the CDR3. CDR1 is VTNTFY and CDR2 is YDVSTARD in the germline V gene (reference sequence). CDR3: CATCARSYSSDWIKTF. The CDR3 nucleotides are TGTGCCACCTGTGCCAGGAGCTATAGTAGTGATTGGATCAAGACGTTT.

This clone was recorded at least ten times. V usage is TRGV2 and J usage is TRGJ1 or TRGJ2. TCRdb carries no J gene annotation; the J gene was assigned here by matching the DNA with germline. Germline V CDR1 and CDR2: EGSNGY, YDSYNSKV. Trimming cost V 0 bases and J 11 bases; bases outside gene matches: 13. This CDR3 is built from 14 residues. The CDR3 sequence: CATWDGPQHREKLF. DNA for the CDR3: TGTGCCACCTGGGACGGGCCTCAACATCGGGAGAAACTCTTT.

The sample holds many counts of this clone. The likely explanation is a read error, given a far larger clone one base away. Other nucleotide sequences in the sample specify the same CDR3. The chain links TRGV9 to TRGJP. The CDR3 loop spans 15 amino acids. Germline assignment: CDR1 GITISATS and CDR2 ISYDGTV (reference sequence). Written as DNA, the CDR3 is TGTGCCTTGTGGGAGTCAGAGTTGGGCAAAAAAATCAAAGTATTT. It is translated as CALWESELGKKIKVF.

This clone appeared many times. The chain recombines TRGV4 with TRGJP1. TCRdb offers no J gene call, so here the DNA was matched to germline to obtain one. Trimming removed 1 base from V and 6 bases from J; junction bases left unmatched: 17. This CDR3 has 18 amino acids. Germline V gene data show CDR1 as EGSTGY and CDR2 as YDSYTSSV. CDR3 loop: CATWDGIYPAIAGWFKIF. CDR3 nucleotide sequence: TGTGCCACCTGGGATGGAATTTACCCGGCGATCGCTGGTTGGTTCAAGATATTT.

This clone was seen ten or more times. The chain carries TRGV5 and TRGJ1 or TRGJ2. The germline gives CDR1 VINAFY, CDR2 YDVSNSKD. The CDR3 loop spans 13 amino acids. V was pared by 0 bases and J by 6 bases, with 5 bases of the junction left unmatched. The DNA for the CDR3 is TGTGCCACCTGGGACAGGCCTATTTATAAGAAACTCTTT. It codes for CATWDRPIYKKLF.

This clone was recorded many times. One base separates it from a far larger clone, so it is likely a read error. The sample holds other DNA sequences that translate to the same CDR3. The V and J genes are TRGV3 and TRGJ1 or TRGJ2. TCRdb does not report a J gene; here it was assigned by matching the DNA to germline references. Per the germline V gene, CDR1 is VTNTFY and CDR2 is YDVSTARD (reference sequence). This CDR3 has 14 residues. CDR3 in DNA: TGTGCCACCTGGGACAGGCCAGAATATTACAAGAAACTCTTT. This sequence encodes CATWDRPEYYKKLF.

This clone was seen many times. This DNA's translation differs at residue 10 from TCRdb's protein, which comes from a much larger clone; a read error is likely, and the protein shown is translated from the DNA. The CDR3 DNA sequence: TGTGCCTTGTGGGAGGTTGAGTTGGGCGAAAAAATCAAGGTATTT. It specifies CALWEVELGEKIKVF. The chain links TRGV9 to TRGJP. The V gene's germline CDR1 is GITISATS and CDR2 ISYDGTV (reference sequence). The CDR3 totals 15 residues.

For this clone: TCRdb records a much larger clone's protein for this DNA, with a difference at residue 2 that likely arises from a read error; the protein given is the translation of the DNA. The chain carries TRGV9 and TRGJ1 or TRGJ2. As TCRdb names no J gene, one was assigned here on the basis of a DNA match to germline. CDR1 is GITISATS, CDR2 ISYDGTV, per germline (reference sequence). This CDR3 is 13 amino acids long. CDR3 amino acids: CTLWETTYYKKLF. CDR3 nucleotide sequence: TGTACCTTGTGGGAGACAACTTATTATAAGAAACTCTTT.

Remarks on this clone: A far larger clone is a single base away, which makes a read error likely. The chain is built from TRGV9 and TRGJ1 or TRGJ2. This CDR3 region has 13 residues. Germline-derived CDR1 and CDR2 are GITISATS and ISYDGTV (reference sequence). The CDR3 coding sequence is TGTGCCTTGTGGGAGCCCCATCGTGTTAAGAAACTCTTC. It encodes CALWEPHRVKKLF.

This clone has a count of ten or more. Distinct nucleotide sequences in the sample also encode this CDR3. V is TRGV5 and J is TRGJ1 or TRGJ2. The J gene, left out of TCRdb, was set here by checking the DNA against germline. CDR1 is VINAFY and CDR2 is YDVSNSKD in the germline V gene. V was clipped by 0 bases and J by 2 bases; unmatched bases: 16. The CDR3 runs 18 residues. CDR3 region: CATWDRLRPKRYYYKKLF. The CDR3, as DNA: TGTGCCACCTGGGACAGGCTACGTCCCAAAAGGTATTATTATAAGAAACTCTTT.